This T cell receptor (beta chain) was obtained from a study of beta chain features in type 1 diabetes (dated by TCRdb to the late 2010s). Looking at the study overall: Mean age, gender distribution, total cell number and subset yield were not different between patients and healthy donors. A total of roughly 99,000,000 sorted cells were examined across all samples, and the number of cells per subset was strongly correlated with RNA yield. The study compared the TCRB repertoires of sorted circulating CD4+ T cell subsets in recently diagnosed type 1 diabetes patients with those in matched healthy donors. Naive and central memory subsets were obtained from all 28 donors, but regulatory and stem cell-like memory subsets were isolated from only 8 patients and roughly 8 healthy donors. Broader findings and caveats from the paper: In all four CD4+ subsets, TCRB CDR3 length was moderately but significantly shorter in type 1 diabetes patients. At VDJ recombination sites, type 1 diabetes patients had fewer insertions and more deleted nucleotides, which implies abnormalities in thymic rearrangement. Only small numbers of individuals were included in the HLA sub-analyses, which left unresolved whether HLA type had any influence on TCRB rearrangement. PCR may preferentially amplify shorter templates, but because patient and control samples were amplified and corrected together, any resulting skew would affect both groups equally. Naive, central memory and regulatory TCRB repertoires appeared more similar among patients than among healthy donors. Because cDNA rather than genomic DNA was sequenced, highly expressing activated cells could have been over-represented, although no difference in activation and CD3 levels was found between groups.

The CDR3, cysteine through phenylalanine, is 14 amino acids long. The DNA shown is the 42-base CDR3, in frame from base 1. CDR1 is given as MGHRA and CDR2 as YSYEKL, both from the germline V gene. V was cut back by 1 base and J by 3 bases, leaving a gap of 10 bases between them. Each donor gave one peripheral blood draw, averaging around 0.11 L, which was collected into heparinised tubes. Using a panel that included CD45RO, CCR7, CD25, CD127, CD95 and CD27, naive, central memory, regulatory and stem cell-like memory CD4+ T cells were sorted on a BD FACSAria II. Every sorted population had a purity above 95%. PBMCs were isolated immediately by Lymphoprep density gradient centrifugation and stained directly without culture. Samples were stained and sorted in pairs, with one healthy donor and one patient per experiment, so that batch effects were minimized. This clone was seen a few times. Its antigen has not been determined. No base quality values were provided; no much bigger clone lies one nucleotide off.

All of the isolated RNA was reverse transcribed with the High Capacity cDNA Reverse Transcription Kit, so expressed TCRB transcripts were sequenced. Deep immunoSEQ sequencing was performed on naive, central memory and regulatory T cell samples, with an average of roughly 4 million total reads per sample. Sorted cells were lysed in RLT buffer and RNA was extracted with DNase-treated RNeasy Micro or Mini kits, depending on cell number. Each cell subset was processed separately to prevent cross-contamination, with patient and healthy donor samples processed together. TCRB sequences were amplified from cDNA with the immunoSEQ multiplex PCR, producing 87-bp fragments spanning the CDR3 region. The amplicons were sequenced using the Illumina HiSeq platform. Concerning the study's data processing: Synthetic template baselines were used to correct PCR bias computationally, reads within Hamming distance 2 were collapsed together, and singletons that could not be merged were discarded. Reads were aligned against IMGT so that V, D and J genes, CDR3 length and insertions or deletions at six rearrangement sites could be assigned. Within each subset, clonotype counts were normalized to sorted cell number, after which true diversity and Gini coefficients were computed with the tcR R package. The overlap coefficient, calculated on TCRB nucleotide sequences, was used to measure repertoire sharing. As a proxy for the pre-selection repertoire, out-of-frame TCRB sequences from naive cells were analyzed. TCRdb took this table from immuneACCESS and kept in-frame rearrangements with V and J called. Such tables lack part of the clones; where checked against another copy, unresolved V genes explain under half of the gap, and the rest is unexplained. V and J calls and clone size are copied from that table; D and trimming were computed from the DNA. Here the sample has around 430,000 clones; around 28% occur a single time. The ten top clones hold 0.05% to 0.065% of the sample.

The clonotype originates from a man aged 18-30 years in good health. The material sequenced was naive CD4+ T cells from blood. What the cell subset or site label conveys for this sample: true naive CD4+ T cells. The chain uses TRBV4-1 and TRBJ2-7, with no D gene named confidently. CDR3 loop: CASSQAPASYEQYF. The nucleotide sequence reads TGCGCCAGCAGCCAAGCGCCCGCTAGCTACGAGCAGTACTTC.